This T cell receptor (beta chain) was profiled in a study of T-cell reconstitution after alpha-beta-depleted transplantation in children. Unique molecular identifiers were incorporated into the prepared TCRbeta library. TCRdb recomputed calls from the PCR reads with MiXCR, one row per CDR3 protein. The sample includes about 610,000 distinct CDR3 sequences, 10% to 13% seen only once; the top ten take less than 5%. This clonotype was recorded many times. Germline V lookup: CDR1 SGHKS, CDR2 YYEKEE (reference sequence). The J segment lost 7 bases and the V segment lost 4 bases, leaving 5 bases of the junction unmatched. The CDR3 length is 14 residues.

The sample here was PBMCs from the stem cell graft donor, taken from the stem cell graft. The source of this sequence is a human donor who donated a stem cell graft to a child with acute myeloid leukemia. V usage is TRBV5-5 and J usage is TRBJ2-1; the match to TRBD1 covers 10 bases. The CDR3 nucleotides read TGTGCCAGCAGCAACCAGGACAGGGGGAATGAGCAGTTCTTC. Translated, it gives CASSNQDRGNEQFF.